These 29 T cell receptor beta chains came from one sample sequenced in a study of T cell changes during pregnancy in multiple sclerosis. The data were produced by immunoSEQ multiplex PCR, yet TCRdb's version contains in-frame clones alone and is incomplete. The sample has about 73,000 clones, about nine tenths seen once. The specimen comprised peripheral blood, sampled after pregnancy. The receptors come from a female donor in good health, enrolled as a control in a pregnancy study.

V gene TRBV5-4 combines with J gene TRBJ2-2; 14 bases agree with TRBD2. Germline V lookup: CDR1 SGHNT, CDR2 YYREEE (reference sequence). The CDR3 has 16 amino acids. The V gene end was trimmed by 4 bases and the J gene end by 6 bases; junction bases not matched to a gene: 5. CDR3 DNA: TGTGCCAGCAGCGGGACTAGCGGGAGTGGTCCCGGGGAGCTGTTTTTT. The encoded protein is CASSGTSGSGPGELFF.

This rearrangement joins TRBV19 to TRBJ2-7; D is unclear. V was pared by 3 bases and J by 1 base, with 7 bases between. This CDR3 spans 13 amino acids. Germline V lookup: CDR1 LNHDA, CDR2 SQIVND (reference sequence). CDR3 residues: CASSIGESYEQYF. In nucleotides, the CDR3 is TGTGCCAGTAGTATTGGAGAATCCTACGAGCAGTACTTC.

This clone was detected only a few times. The chain has TRBV5-1 and TRBJ1-1, with D maybe TRBD1 (6 bases). Per the germline V gene, CDR1 is SGHRS and CDR2 is YFSETQ. The CDR3 covers 14 residues. V dropped 0 bases and J dropped 3 bases, with 9 bases sitting between them. CDR3: CASSLARGDTEAFF. The DNA of the CDR3 is TGCGCCAGCAGCTTGGCCAGGGGAGACACTGAAGCTTTCTTT.

This rearrangement joins TRBV5-1 to TRBJ1-1, with TRBD1 identical over 8 bases. CDR1 is SGHRS, CDR2 YFSETQ, per germline. The CDR3 length is 14 residues. V gave up 4 bases and J gave up 2 bases; unmatched junction bases: 4. Here the CDR3 DNA reads TGCGCCAGCAGCAGAGGACAGGGAAACACTGAAGCTTTCTTT. This encodes CASSRGQGNTEAFF.

The chain joins TRBV10-3 to TRBJ1-5; D might be TRBD1 (6 bases). V dropped 0 bases and J dropped 5 bases, with 14 bases sitting between them. This CDR3 spans 16 amino acids. CDR1 and CDR2 (germline): ENHRY, SYGVKD. The CDR3 DNA is TGTGCCATCAGTGAGTCGTGGGGGCTCGGGGATCAGCCCCAGCATTTT. This sequence encodes CAISESWGLGDQPQHF.

The chain joins TRBV6-5 to TRBJ1-2, with TRBD1 identical over 7 bases. Per the germline V gene, CDR1 is MNHEY and CDR2 is SVGAGI. The CDR3 is 12 amino acids. The V segment lost 6 bases and the J segment 8 bases; nucleotides outside the gene matches: 6. As DNA, the CDR3 is TGTGCCAGCAGGGGACCAGGGGGAGGCTACACCTTC. It encodes CASRGPGGGYTF.

The chain employs TRBV5-3 and TRBJ2-1; no firm D call. TRBV5-3 is an open reading frame, and its role is uncertain. Trimming took 4 bases from V and 0 from J, leaving 14 bases between them. This CDR3 is 16 amino acids long. CDR3 DNA: TGTGCCAGAAGCCTTGCGTCCCCAAGCTCCTACAATGAGCAGTTCTTC. This sequence encodes CARSLASPSSYNEQFF.

The chain uses TRBV7-6 and TRBJ1-1, with 9 bases lining up with TRBD1. Losses at the gene ends were 2 bases for V and 4 bases for J; bases not matched to a gene: 5. The germline gives CDR1 SGHVS, CDR2 FNYEAQ. This CDR3 contains 15 residues. DNA for the CDR3: TGTGCCAGCAGCTTAATTCCGGGACAGGGCACTGAAGCTTTCTTT. Amino acids: CASSLIPGQGTEAFF.

The chain joins TRBV19 to TRBJ2-1; D remains unclear. The CDR3 is 11 amino acids. V was shortened by 3 bases and J by 7 bases, with 4 bases between the two germline ends. The germline V gene encodes CDR1 LNHDA and CDR2 SQIVND (reference sequence). CDR3 DNA sequence: TGTGCCAGTAGTATCTTTAATGAGCAGTTCTTC. As protein: CASSIFNEQFF.

This clone was observed a few times. V usage is TRBV2 and J usage is TRBJ1-5; TRBD1 is a possible D gene (5 bases). Deletions cut 6 bases from V and 4 bases from J, with 10 bases between. The CDR3 sequence is 13 residues long. Germline CDR1 reads SNHLY; CDR2 reads FYNNEI. DNA for the CDR3: TGTGCCAGCAGGGAGACAGAAAATCAGCCCCAGCATTTT. It is translated as CASRETENQPQHF.

In this sample, this clone turned up a few times. The gene calls are TRBV19 and TRBJ2-3; 7 positions agree with TRBD2. Germline CDR1 LNHDA, CDR2 SQIVND (reference sequence). This CDR3 is 13 amino acids long. The V segment lost 7 bases and the J segment 2 bases; nucleotides outside the gene matches: 3. CDR3: CASTAGFTDTQYF. CDR3 in DNA: TGTGCCAGTACAGCGGGGTTCACAGATACGCAGTATTTT.

This rearrangement joins TRBV30 to TRBJ1-4; TRBD1 aligns across 8 bases. There are 14 residues in the CDR3. Germline values: CDR1 GTSNPN, CDR2 SVGIG (reference sequence). J was trimmed by 3 bases and V by 2 bases; bases with no gene match: 2. CDR3 sequence (DNA): TGTGCCTGGAGTCTACAGGGGGCTAATGAAAAACTGTTTTTT. Protein: CAWSLQGANEKLFF.

Here the CDR3 reads CASMTGGYNEKLFF. The CDR3 DNA follows: TGTGCCAGTATGACGGGGGGATATAATGAAAAACTGTTTTTT. V usage is TRBV19 and J usage is TRBJ1-4; tentatively, D is TRBD1 (5 bases). The CDR3 contains 14 residues. The V end lost 7 bases, the J end lost 4 bases, and 13 bases lay between the germline ends. Germline V gene sequence: CDR1 LNHDA, CDR2 SQIVND (reference sequence).

V is TRBV11-2 and J is TRBJ1-1; D ambiguous. CDR3 length: 14 residues. Between the trimmed V and J ends, which lost 6 bases and 6 bases, there was a span of 17 bases. CDR1 SGHAT and CDR2 FQNNGV come from the germline V gene. The CDR3, as DNA: TGTGCCAGCAGGTTAAGGAACAGTTCGCCTGAAGCTTTCTTT. Amino acids: CASRLRNSSPEAFF.

The V call is TRBV5-6, the J call TRBJ2-2, with D maybe TRBD2 (6 bases). The CDR3 sequence is 18 residues long. V was shortened by 0 bases and J by 7 bases, with 22 bases between the two germline ends. Germline values: CDR1 SGHDT, CDR2 YYEEEE. The CDR3 loop reads CASSLGLVVWASDGELFF. The CDR3 DNA follows: TGTGCCAGCAGCTTGGGCCTGGTCGTGTGGGCTAGCGACGGGGAGCTGTTTTTT.

The chain employs TRBV27 and TRBJ2-3, with D possibly TRBD1 on 6 matching bases. This CDR3 spans 15 amino acids. The germline CDR1 and CDR2 sequences are MNHEY and SMNVEV (reference sequence). V was pared by 3 bases and J by 5 bases, with 15 bases between. CDR3 region: CASSLGERTVDTQYF. For the CDR3, the DNA is TGTGCCAGCAGTTTGGGGGAACGGACAGTAGATACGCAGTATTTT.

J is TRBJ2-3 and V is TRBV5-1; maybe TRBD2 (6 bases). CDR3 length: 15 amino acids. V shed 5 bases and J shed 3 bases, with 16 bases lying between them. The germline gives CDR1 SGHRS, CDR2 YFSETQ. CDR3 nucleotides: TGCGCCAGCAGTCGATCGGGAGAACGGACAGATACGCAGTATTTT. Translating gives CASSRSGERTDTQYF.

The chain links TRBV6-1 to TRBJ1-2; perhaps TRBD1 as D (6 bases). Germline CDR1 MNHNS, CDR2 SASEGT. The CDR3 loop spans 15 amino acids. The germline V and J ends were trimmed by 3 bases and 5 bases, with 16 bases remaining between them. The CDR3 bases are TGTGCCAGCAGTGAGTGGGCAGGGGCCGTATATGGCTACACCTTC. Protein sequence: CASSEWAGAVYGYTF.

The gene calls are TRBV10-3 and TRBJ1-2, with 9 bases matching TRBD1. This CDR3 spans 14 amino acids. From germline, CDR1 is ENHRY and CDR2 SYGVKD. Trimming removed 11 bases from V and 6 bases from J; junction bases left unmatched: 13. CDR3 in amino acids: CAAWASDRGDGYTF. The CDR3 DNA reads as TGTGCCGCTTGGGCCTCTGACAGGGGGGATGGCTACACCTTC.

J is TRBJ2-7 and V is TRBV11-3; the D gene is possibly TRBD1 (6 bases). V was cut by 4 bases and J by 0 bases, with 10 bases left in between. The CDR3 spans 14 residues. The germline V gene has CDR1 SGHNT and CDR2 YENEEA. This CDR3 is CASSSGQTSYEQYF. DNA for the CDR3: TGTGCCAGCAGCTCAGGACAGACCTCCTACGAGCAGTACTTC.

The chain combines TRBV5-5 with TRBJ1-4; no reliable D call. In germline, CDR1 is SGHKS, CDR2 YYEKEE (reference sequence). The CDR3 is made up of 13 amino acids. With 2 bases removed from V and 7 bases from J, the gap between germline ends came to 9 bases. The CDR3, as DNA: TGTGCCAGCAGCTTACTAGCGAGTGAAAAACTGTTTTTT. It encodes CASSLLASEKLFF.

The chain employs TRBV10-3 and TRBJ2-1; TRBD2 is a possible D gene (6 bases). The CDR3 is made up of 15 amino acids. The V gene's germline CDR1 is ENHRY and CDR2 SYGVKD. Trimming took 4 bases from V and 4 from J, leaving 14 bases between them. Here the CDR3 reads CAISGSRLEYNEQFF. The CDR3, as DNA: TGTGCCATCAGTGGTTCACGACTAGAATACAATGAGCAGTTCTTC.

This sequence joins TRBV5-1 and TRBJ1-2; D call uncertain. This CDR3 is built from 15 residues. Germline loops: CDR1 SGHRS, CDR2 YFSETQ. The V gene lost 0 bases and the J gene lost 1 base, with 10 bases spanning the gap. CDR3 protein: CASSLEPGDNYGYTF. Here the CDR3 DNA reads TGCGCCAGCAGCTTGGAGCCAGGTGATAACTATGGCTACACCTTC.

This clone was detected only a few times. The rearrangement links TRBV5-4 to TRBJ2-7; D is uncertain. The germline V gene encodes CDR1 SGHNT and CDR2 YYREEE (reference sequence). The CDR3 is made up of 13 amino acids. Trimming cost V 0 bases and J 7 bases, with 11 bases left between them. This CDR3 reads CASSLARFNEQYF. The CDR3 DNA reads as TGTGCCAGCAGCTTGGCCCGGTTTAATGAGCAGTACTTC.

The J gene is TRBJ2-2, the V gene TRBV5-1; 7 positions match TRBD2. The CDR3 loop spans 14 amino acids. Trimming at V came to 0 bases and at J to 4 bases, leaving 0 bases not matched to a gene. The germline V gene has CDR1 SGHRS and CDR2 YFSETQ. The CDR3 spells CASSLAGGTGELFF. CDR3 coding DNA: TGCGCCAGCAGCTTGGCGGGGGGCACCGGGGAGCTGTTTTTT.

The chain is built from TRBV9 and TRBJ2-1; D unclear. Trimming took 4 bases from V and 3 from J, leaving 17 bases between them. The CDR3 spans 16 residues. Germline loops: CDR1 SGDLS, CDR2 YYNGEE. The CDR3: CASSQSPRVVYNEQFF. The CDR3 nucleotides are TGTGCCAGCAGCCAATCGCCCCGGGTCGTCTACAATGAGCAGTTCTTC.

The chain carries TRBV5-1 and TRBJ2-2, with D hard to call. Germline CDR1 is SGHRS and CDR2 is YFSETQ. The CDR3 is made up of 13 amino acids. The V and J ends lost 4 bases and 7 bases respectively, with 11 bases between them. The CDR3 sequence is CASSTHVNGELFF. The CDR3 DNA reads as TGCGCCAGCAGCACACACGTCAACGGGGAGCTGTTTTTT.

The V gene is TRBV7-9, the J gene TRBJ2-3, with TRBD2 matching over 7 bases. The length of the CDR3 is 17 residues. Germline CDR1 and CDR2: SEHNR and FQNEAQ (reference sequence). V gave up 5 bases and J gave up 2 bases; unmatched junction bases: 13. CDR3 bases: TGTGCCAGCAGCCCGAGATCAGGGAGGGTGCACACAGATACGCAGTATTTT. This codes for CASSPRSGRVHTDTQYF.

V usage is TRBV10-3 and J usage is TRBJ2-5; 8 nucleotides line up with TRBD2. Germline lookup yields CDR1 ENHRY and CDR2 SYGVKD. The CDR3 consists of 13 residues. The trim removed 9 bases at V and 3 bases at J, leaving 6 bases unmatched. The CDR3 DNA reads as TGTGCCATTCGGACTAGCCCAGAAGAGACCCAGTACTTC. Protein: CAIRTSPEETQYF.